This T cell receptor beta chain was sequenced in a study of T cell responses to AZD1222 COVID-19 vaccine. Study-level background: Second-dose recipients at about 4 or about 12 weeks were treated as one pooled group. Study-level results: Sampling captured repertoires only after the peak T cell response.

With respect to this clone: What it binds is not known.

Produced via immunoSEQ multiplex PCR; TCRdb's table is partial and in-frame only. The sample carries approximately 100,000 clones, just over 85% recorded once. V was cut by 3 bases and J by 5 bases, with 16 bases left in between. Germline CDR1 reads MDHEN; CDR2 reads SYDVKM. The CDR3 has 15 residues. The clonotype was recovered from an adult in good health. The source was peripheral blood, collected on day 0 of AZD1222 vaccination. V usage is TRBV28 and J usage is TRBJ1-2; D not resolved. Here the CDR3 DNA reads TGTGCCAGCAGTTTTGATTCTGACATGGTTTATGGCTACACCTTC. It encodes CASSFDSDMVYGYTF.